This TCR beta chain was found in a study of blood T cell repertoires in COVID-19. The overall study: T cells, B-cell-depleted T cells, or PBMCs supplied cDNA or gDNA.

The CDR3 is 15 residues long. CDR1 and CDR2 (germline): LGHDT, YNNKEL (reference sequence). J lost 4 bases, V lost 6 bases, and 8 bases had no gene match. As handled by the study authors: Amplification of reference gene primers provided the estimated nucleated cell counts. Repertoires were generated with immunoSEQ multiplex PCR, while TCRdb's copy carries only in-frame clones and drops some. From that table come the V and J calls and clone size; the DNA was used to work out D and trimming. Of fewer than 300,000 clones in the sample, roughly four fifths were seen once. This receptor was obtained from a woman in her forties or fifties who had recovered from COVID-19. The chain recombines TRBV3-1 (or the pseudogene TRBV3-2) with TRBJ1-5, with TRBD1 matching over 8 bases. The specimen was peripheral blood. The DNA of the CDR3 is TGTGCCAGCAGTTACGGGACAGGAGGAAATCAGCCCCAGCATTTT. It yields the protein CASSYGTGGNQPQHF.